Reported below is one TCR beta chain. Which antigen it targets is not known. No much larger clone is present one base from it, and per-base qualities are unavailable. This entry is derived from a study of shared clonotypes between healthy human individuals (dated by TCRdb to 2020 to 2021). Regarding the study in general: The cohort comprised two women and three men aged 18 to 49 years. Each donor's leukapheresis produced roughly between roughly 0.9 and 8.9 billion PBMCs. For each donor, CD4 naive and CD4 memory were each given three plates, CD8 naive was given two plates, and CD8 memory was given one plate. The study deeply sequenced blood TCR repertoires of about 5 healthy adults to estimate repertoire size and the extent of clonotype sharing between individuals. To increase sequencing depth and limit assay-specific biases, different laboratories used diverse techniques to prepare libraries and sequence TCR repertoires.

Using the deep immunoSEQ assay, multiplex PCR amplified TCR CDR3 regions from genomic DNA. Genomic DNA extracted from each cell subset was distributed evenly over all wells of several immunoSEQ 96-well plates, and each plate served as one replicate. For sorted subsets, roughly 200 ng genomic DNA, equal to some 28,000 T cell genomes, was loaded into each replicate PCR. Purified libraries were measured with a Qubit 3.0 fluorometer, size-checked on a Bioanalyzer 2100, and measured again with the KAPA Library Quantification kit. Every immunoSEQ 96-well plate was sequenced on a separate single-read 150-cycle Illumina NextSeq 550 flow cell. Concerning the study's data processing: Because the immunoSEQ output included only junctional sequences and no quality scores, the filtering could not be the same as the filtering used for full-length reads. Sequences were annotated with PyIR, a Python wrapper for IgBLAST v1.9, using IMGT germline references to assign V/J genes and CDR3. Reads were filtered out if the reads had weak V/J assignments (E-value above 1e-6), no CDR3, stop codons, out-of-frame junctions, or ambiguous translated residues. V3J clonotypes were defined by identical inferred V gene, J gene, and CDR3 amino acid sequence. To compute the percentage overlap between repertoires, the number of shared unique clonotypes was divided by the size of the smaller repertoire. Richness of each repertoire was evaluated using RTK rarefaction, the Chao1 estimator, and Recon v2.1 estimates of unobserved clonotypes. Generation probabilities were computed with OLGA for all TCRbeta clonotypes obtained by the gDNA method from several donors. The immuneACCESS repertoire file appears here via TCRdb, limited to in-frame rearrangements. These files lack a portion of the clones; in checked studies, under half of the deficit traces to unresolved V genes, and the cause of the others is not known. The DNA gave D and trimming, while V, J and clone size come from that table. This sample is represented by roughly 2.5 million clones; 90% to 95% of them were singletons. Over 0.12% of the sample goes to the ten largest clones.

The donors were healthy, HIV-negative adults who had no recently reported acute infections or vaccinations. Every donor was a Caucasian adult living in Nashville, Tennessee, USA. CD4+ T cells were enriched through magnetic negative selection, after which naive cells were positively selected on CD45RA and the remaining negative fraction served as the memory subset. Blood was obtained by leukapheresis, after which PBMCs were separated by Ficoll-Histopaque density gradient centrifugation and cryopreserved in liquid nitrogen vapor phase. Purity and quantity of every magnetically sorted T cell population were checked by analytical flow cytometry. Genomic DNA was isolated from each sorted fraction and quantified by UV absorbance on a Nanodrop 2000c. Findings and caveats that apply to the study as a whole: Based on pairwise subsampling, the degree of clonotype sharing among donors was expected to be affected by sequencing depth. Higher generation probabilities were observed for clonotypes shared by all four sorted-subset donors than for non-shared clonotypes. Approximately 5% of naive CD4, around 3.6% of naive CD8, 2.3% of memory CD4, and approximately 0.4% of memory CD8 clonotypes were shared across a handful of donors. Larger estimated clonotype richness was generally found for naive subsets than for memory subsets. Because the study included only a small number of donors, the genetic and exposure-history diversity represented was limited. Incomplete sequencing was indicated by rarefaction of sorted-subset datasets, despite the large sequencing depth. Only blood was sampled, and tissue TCR repertoires likely differ from those in blood.

Sequences were obtained from naive CD4+ T cells sorted from blood. Per the publication, the cell subset or site label means: CD45RA+ positively selected. This TCR was recovered from a man in his late teens or twenties in good health.

In nucleotide form, the sequence is TGTGCCAGCAGCATTTCCGGACAGGGGGTATATGGCTACACCTTC. Its protein product is CASSISGQGVYGYTF. The chain couples TRBV7-2 to TRBJ1-2, and 10 junctional nucleotides match TRBD1. Measured from the cysteine to the phenylalanine, the CDR3 is 15 residues long. Only the CDR3 DNA is retained, 45 bases long and in frame from the first base. According to the germline V gene, CDR1 reads SGHTA and CDR2 reads FQGNSA. Trimmed from V: 5 bases; trimmed from J: 5 bases; junction bases lacking a gene match: 8. Reference TRBV7-2 and TRBJ1-2 genes cover what lies past the CDR3, so the full variable domain is GAGVSQSPSNKVTEKGKDVELRCDPISGHTALYWYRQSLGQGLEFLIYFQGNSAPDKSGLPSDRFSAERTGGSVSTLTIQRTQQEDSAVYLCASSISGQGVYGYTFGSGTRLTVV.